This T cell receptor (beta chain) came from a study of low-dose radiotherapy and immunotherapy resistance in tumors. TCR amplification used around 19 PCR cycles, a constant-region primer and a V-primer adapter. Using its own MiXCR run on the reads, TCRdb lists one record per CDR3 protein. The sample lists roughly 50,000 distinct CDR3 sequences, approximately 35% occurring once. This clonotype was seen more than once but under ten times. Time point of the sample: after trial treatment. Stated treatment: LDRT plus nivolumab, ipilimumab, low-dose cyclophosphamide and aspirin (RACIN trial). Eligibility was restricted to patients presenting with advanced solid tumors that lacked tumor-infiltrating lymphocytes. CDR1 MDHEN and CDR2 SYDVKM come from the germline V gene. The CDR3 loop spans 17 amino acids. The V segment lost 7 bases and the J segment 0 bases; nucleotides outside the gene matches: 10.

The receptor was derived from a male donor with rectosigmoid adenocarcinoma. The sequencing used PBMCs, collected after low-dose radiotherapy plus immunotherapy. The rearrangement links TRBV28 to TRBJ2-1, with 9 bases lining up with TRBD2. The DNA for the CDR3 is TGTGCCAGCACCTCAAGCGGGAGGCCGAGCTCCTACAATGAGCAGTTCTTC. Protein sequence: CASTSSGRPSSYNEQFF.